The T cell receptor beta chain described here comes from a study of T cells in Graves' hyperthyroidism and ophthalmopathy. Overall study: Peripheral blood specimens were obtained at initial diagnosis, prior to any treatment.

Germline CDR1 SGHTA, CDR2 FQGNSA. V was clipped by 4 bases and J by 5 bases, with 12 bases between them. The CDR3 is 14 residues long. This clonotype was recorded at least ten times. Its specificity is not known. The source of the PBMCs was 8 to 10 ml of fresh peripheral blood. Researchers took RNA transcripts and amplified the TCR beta CDR3 regions from them. First-round RT-PCR with HTBI primers amplified the TCR CDR3 region. TCRdb passed the multiplex PCR reads through MiXCR, listing each CDR3 protein once. This table holds 490,000 or so distinct CDR3 sequences, approximately 23% found once. Study-wide results and limits: Also found in blood were most expanded thyroid clonotypes above 0.001. In validation, the model predicted ophthalmopathy. These predictions came a median roughly 7.1 months before onset.

The specimen sequenced was blood. V usage is TRBV7-2 and J usage is TRBJ2-1; a weak D match, TRBD2 (5 bases). The sequence was obtained from a woman in her seventies with Graves' ophthalmopathy. The CDR3 spells CASSSSRRHNEQFF. CDR3 DNA: TGTGCCAGCAGCTCCTCCCGGAGGCACAATGAGCAGTTCTTC.